This entry describes one TCR beta chain. The antigen remains undetermined. Cells designated naive CD8 were CD45RO-negative and were positively selected for CCR7, with terminally differentiated effector memory CD45RA+ cells excluded. Among the donors, all were Caucasian adults who lived in Nashville, Tennessee. This sample was included in a study of shared clonotypes between healthy human individuals. Across the whole study: The cohort had two women and a few men, ages 18 to 49. Overall study findings and caveats: Larger estimated richness was generally recorded for naive subsets relative to memory subsets. Against clonotypes common to all four donors, non-shared ones had lower generation probabilities.

Measured with immunoSEQ multiplex PCR; TCRdb has only the in-frame clones, and not every one. Found here are 1.5 million to 2.5 million clones, about 95% of them singletons; the top ten hold more than 0.9%. The specimen sequenced was naive CD8+ T cells sorted from blood. The receptor was isolated from a man between 18 and 35 years old in good health.

As DNA, the CDR3 is TGTGCCAGCAGTAGGGGACAGGGGATCACTGAAGCTTTCTTT. Its protein is CASSRGQGITEAFF. The gene calls are TRBV27 and TRBJ1-1; 10 bases line up with TRBD1. The CDR3 contains 14 residues. The V segment lost 5 bases and the J segment 4 bases; nucleotides outside the gene matches: 4. The germline V gene encodes CDR1 MNHEY and CDR2 SMNVEV (reference sequence).